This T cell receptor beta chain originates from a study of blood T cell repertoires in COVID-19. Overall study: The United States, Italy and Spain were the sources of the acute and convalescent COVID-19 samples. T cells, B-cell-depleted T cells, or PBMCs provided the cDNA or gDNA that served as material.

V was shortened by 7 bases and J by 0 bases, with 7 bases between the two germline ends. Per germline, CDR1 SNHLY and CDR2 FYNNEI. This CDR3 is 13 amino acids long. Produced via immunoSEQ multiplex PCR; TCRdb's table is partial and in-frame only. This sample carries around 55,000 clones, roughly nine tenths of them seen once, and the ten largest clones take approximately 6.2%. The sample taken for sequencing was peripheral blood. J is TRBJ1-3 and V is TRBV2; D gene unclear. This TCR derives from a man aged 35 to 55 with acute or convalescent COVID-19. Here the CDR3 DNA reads TGTGCCAGCATGCGGGGCTCTGGAAACACCATATATTTT. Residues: CASMRGSGNTIYF.